These 16 T cell receptor beta chains originate from one sample sequenced in a study of stem cell transplantation in POMP-related autoinflammatory disease. The repertoire was sequenced with immunoSEQ multiplex PCR; TCRdb's copy has only in-frame clones and lacks some. Of 5,000 or so clones listed, roughly nine tenths are singletons. Sequenced material: CD8+ T cells from PBMCs, taken after stem cell transplantation. The receptors stem from a human patient with POMP-related autoinflammation and immune dysregulation (PRAID). Some T cells may possibly be graft donor cells.

Points on this clone: One junction end does not reproduce the germline sequence, and a read error may be involved. This rearrangement joins TRBV7-9 to TRBJ1-1; D possibly corresponds to TRBD1 (5 bases). There are 13 residues in the CDR3. The germline V gene has CDR1 SEHNR and CDR2 FQNEAQ (reference sequence). The CDR3 spells CASNLGAGTEAFF. The CDR3 DNA is TGTGCCAGCAACTTAGGGGCTGGCACTGAAGCTTTCTTT.

The V call is TRBV19, the J call TRBJ2-1; weak D call: TRBD2 (5 bases). This CDR3 has 15 amino acids. V lost 6 bases and J 3 bases, leaving 15 bases between the germline ends. Germline CDR1 and CDR2: LNHDA and SQIVND (reference sequence). The CDR3 reads CASSPSGNNYNEQFF. The CDR3 DNA reads as TGTGCCAGTAGCCCGTCCGGGAACAACTACAATGAGCAGTTCTTC.

The genes are TRBV27 and TRBJ2-7, with D possibly called TRBD1 or TRBD2 (7 bases each). V was clipped by 5 bases and J by 4 bases, with 18 bases between them. Germline CDR1 MNHEY, CDR2 SMNVEV (reference sequence). The CDR3 has 15 amino acids. The CDR3 here is CASSPTTGRGYEQYF. The CDR3 region has the DNA TGTGCCAGCAGTCCCACGACAGGGAGGGGTTACGAGCAGTACTTC.

The V and J genes are TRBV19 and TRBJ2-1, with D hard to call. This CDR3 is 12 amino acids long. Trimming stripped 2 bases from V and 7 bases from J, with 6 bases between. Per the germline V gene, CDR1 is LNHDA and CDR2 is SQIVND (reference sequence). The DNA of the CDR3 is TGTGCCAGTAGTATATTGGGGAATGAGCAGTTCTTC. Protein: CASSILGNEQFF.

The genes are TRBV7-9 and TRBJ1-1; TRBD1 agrees at 9 bases. The J segment lost 4 bases and the V segment lost 5 bases, leaving 11 bases of the junction unmatched. Germline-derived CDR1 and CDR2 are SEHNR and FQNEAQ (reference sequence). The CDR3 consists of 16 residues. This CDR3 is CASSVPGQGSGTEAFF. DNA for the CDR3: TGTGCCAGCAGCGTCCCGGGACAGGGATCCGGCACTGAAGCTTTCTTT.

The chain joins TRBV9 to TRBJ2-7; D remains unclear. V shed 0 bases and J shed 1 base, with 8 bases lying between them. In germline, CDR1 is SGDLS, CDR2 YYNGEE. The CDR3 length is 14 residues. CDR3 sequence: CASSVVGESYEQYF. Written as DNA, the CDR3 is TGTGCCAGCAGCGTAGTTGGCGAGTCCTACGAGCAGTACTTC.

The rearrangement joins TRBV27 to TRBJ2-1; D remains ambiguous. There are 12 residues in the CDR3. V was pared by 5 bases and J by 13 bases, with 15 bases between. The V gene's germline CDR1 is MNHEY and CDR2 SMNVEV (reference sequence). The CDR3 sequence: CASSPTPLLQFF. In nucleotides, the CDR3 is TGTGCCAGCAGTCCAACCCCCCTGCTCCAGTTCTTC.

The chain is built from TRBV6-5 and TRBJ1-4; 8 bases match TRBD1. V shed 6 bases, J shed 3 bases, and the junction held 6 bases outside the gene matches. Per the germline V gene, CDR1 is MNHEY and CDR2 is SVGAGI. This CDR3 has 15 amino acids. The CDR3 here is CASRLTGAANEKLFF. Written as DNA, the CDR3 is TGTGCCAGCAGGCTGACAGGGGCGGCTAATGAAAAACTGTTTTTT.

The CDR3 DNA follows: TGTGCCACCAGTGATTTTGGGGGGATAACAGATACGCAGTATTTT. This codes for CATSDFGGITDTQYF. This sequence joins TRBV24-1 and TRBJ2-3, with D possibly TRBD2 on 6 matching bases. Trimming took 1 base from V and 3 from J, leaving 10 bases between them. CDR1 is KGHDR, CDR2 SFDVKD, per germline. The CDR3 is 15 residues long.

The J gene is TRBJ1-1, the V gene TRBV28; D gene ambiguous. Trimming took 6 bases from V and 8 from J, leaving 10 bases between them. The CDR3 consists of 11 residues. The V gene's germline CDR1 is MDHEN and CDR2 SYDVKM. The CDR3 coding sequence is TGTGCCAGCAGCCGTATAGAAGAAGCTTTCTTT. Translation: CASSRIEEAFF.

This clone appeared once. The chain combines TRBV19 with TRBJ1-5; D is ambiguous. Germline loops: CDR1 LNHDA, CDR2 SQIVND (reference sequence). Trimming took off 7 bases at V and 6 bases at J, with 13 bases between the two ends. This CDR3 is 13 amino acids long. Here the CDR3 reads CASTLAMGQPQHF. The CDR3, as DNA: TGTGCCAGTACCCTTGCCATGGGTCAGCCCCAGCATTTT.

The rearrangement joins TRBV5-8 to TRBJ2-4; D ambiguous. Germline V gene data show CDR1 as SGHTS and CDR2 as YDEGEE. CDR3 length equals 14 residues. V dropped 0 bases and J dropped 0 bases, with 4 bases sitting between them. The CDR3 DNA reads as TGTGCCAGCAGCTTGGGAATAGCCAAAAACATTCAGTACTTC. The encoded protein is CASSLGIAKNIQYF.

Only one count was recorded for this clone. This chain connects TRBV7-9 to TRBJ2-7; 15 nucleotides line up with TRBD2. The germline V gene encodes CDR1 SEHNR and CDR2 FQNEAQ (reference sequence). The CDR3 is made up of 19 amino acids. J was trimmed by 0 bases and V by 4 bases; bases with no gene match: 10. The CDR3 region is CASSSNGGTSGRISYEQYF. As DNA, the CDR3 is TGTGCCAGCAGCTCTAACGGGGGGACTAGCGGGAGGATCTCCTACGAGCAGTACTTC.

This chain joins TRBV9 and TRBJ2-3; 8 nucleotides align to TRBD2. The germline CDR1 and CDR2 sequences are SGDLS and YYNGEE. This CDR3 spans 14 amino acids. The trim removed 4 bases at V and 3 bases at J, leaving 4 bases unmatched. This CDR3 reads CASSPGLGTDTQYF. Written as DNA, the CDR3 is TGTGCCAGCAGCCCGGGACTAGGAACAGATACGCAGTATTTT.

The gene calls are TRBV7-9 and TRBJ2-7, with D unclear. V lost 3 bases and J lost 2, with 11 bases in between. This CDR3 region has 14 residues. Germline loops: CDR1 SEHNR, CDR2 FQNEAQ (reference sequence). The CDR3 spells CASSFSRPTYEQYF. The CDR3 DNA reads TGTGCCAGCAGCTTCTCGCGGCCAACCTACGAGCAGTACTTC. Combining the CDR3 with reference TRBV7-9 and TRBJ2-7 gives the whole variable domain DTGVSQNPRHKITKRGQNVTFRCDPISEHNRLYWYRQTLGQGPEFLTYFQNEAQLEKSRLLSDRFSAERPKGSFSTLEIQRTEQGDSAMYLCASSFSRPTYEQYFGPGTRLTVT.

This clone was seen once. This sequence joins TRBV7-2 and TRBJ2-3; 11 nucleotides agree with TRBD2. The length of the CDR3 is 15 residues. The ends lost 1 base at V and 4 bases at J; junction bases unmatched: 1. CDR1 SGHTA and CDR2 FQGNSA come from the germline V gene. Here the CDR3 DNA reads TGTGCCAGCAGCTTAGTAGCGGGAGGGCCAGATACGCAGTATTTT. Encoded protein: CASSLVAGGPDTQYF.